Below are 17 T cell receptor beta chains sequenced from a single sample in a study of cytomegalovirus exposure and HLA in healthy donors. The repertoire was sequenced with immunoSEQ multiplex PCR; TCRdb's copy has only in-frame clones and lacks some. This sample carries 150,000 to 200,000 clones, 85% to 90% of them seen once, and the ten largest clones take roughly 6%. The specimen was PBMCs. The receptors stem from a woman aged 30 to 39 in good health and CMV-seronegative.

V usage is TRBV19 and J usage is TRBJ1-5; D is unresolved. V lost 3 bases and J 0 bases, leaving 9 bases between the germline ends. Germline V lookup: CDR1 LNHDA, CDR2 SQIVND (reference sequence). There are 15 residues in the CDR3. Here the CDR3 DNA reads TGTGCCAGTAGTATCTCCCGAAATAGCAATCAGCCCCAGCATTTT. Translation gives CASSISRNSNQPQHF.

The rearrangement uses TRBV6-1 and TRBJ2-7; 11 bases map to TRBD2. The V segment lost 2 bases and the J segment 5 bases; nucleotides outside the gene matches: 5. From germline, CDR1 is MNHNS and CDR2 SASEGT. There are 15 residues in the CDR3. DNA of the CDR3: TGTGCCAGCAGTGAATCTAGCGGGAGGTACCACGAGCAGTACTTC. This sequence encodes CASSESSGRYHEQYF.

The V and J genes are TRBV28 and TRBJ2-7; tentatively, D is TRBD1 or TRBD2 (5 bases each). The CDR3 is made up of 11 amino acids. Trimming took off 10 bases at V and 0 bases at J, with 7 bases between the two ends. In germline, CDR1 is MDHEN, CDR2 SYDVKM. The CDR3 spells CATGTSYEQYF. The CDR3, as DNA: TGTGCCACAGGGACCTCCTACGAGCAGTACTTC.

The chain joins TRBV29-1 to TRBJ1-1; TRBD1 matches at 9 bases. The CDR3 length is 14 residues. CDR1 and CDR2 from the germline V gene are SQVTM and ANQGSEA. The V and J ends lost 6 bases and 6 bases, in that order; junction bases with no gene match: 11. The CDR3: CSVRTGEVIPEAFF. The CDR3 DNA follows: TGCAGCGTCCGGACAGGGGAGGTGATTCCTGAAGCTTTCTTT.

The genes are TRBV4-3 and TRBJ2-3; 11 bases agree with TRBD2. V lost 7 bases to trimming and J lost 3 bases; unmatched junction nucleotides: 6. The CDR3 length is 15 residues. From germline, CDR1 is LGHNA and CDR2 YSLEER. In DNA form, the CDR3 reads TGCGCCAGCACCCATAGCGGGAGGGATACAGATACGCAGTATTTT. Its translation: CASTHSGRDTDTQYF.

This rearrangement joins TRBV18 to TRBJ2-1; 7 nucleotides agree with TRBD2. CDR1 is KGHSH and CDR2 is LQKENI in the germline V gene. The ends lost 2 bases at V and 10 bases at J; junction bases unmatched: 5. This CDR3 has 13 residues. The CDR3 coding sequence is TGTGCCAGCTCACCAGGAGACGGGGGGGAGCAGTTCTTC. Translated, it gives CASSPGDGGEQFF.

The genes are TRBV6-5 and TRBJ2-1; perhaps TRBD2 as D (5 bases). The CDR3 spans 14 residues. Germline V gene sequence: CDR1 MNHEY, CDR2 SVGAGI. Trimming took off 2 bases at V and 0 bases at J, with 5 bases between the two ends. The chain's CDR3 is CASSYLASYNEQFF. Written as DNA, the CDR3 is TGTGCCAGCAGTTACCTAGCCTCCTACAATGAGCAGTTCTTC.

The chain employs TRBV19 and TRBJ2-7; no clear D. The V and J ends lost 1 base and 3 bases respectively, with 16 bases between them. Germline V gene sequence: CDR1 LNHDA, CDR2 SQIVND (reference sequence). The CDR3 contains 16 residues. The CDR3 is CASSIVHNVLSYEQYF. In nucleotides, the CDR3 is TGTGCCAGTAGTATAGTACATAATGTTTTAAGCTACGAGCAGTACTTC.

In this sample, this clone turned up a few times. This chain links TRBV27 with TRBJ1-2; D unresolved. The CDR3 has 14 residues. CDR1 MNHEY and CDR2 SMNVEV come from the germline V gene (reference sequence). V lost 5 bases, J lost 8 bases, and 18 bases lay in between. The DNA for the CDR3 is TGTGCCAGCAGTACCATGCCCGGTCTCAGGGGCTACACCTTC. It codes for CASSTMPGLRGYTF.

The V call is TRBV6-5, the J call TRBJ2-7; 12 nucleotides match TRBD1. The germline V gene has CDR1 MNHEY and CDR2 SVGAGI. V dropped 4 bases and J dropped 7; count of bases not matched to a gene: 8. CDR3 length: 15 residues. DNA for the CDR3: TGTGCCAGCAGTTCCTCCGGGACAGGGGGCGGGGAGCAGTACTTC. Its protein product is CASSSSGTGGGEQYF.

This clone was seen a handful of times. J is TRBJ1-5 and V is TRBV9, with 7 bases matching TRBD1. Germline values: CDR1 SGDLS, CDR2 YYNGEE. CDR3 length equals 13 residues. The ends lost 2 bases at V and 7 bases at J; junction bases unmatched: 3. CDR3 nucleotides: TGTGCCAGCAGCGTTTCAGGGGGGCAGCCCCAGCATTTT. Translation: CASSVSGGQPQHF.

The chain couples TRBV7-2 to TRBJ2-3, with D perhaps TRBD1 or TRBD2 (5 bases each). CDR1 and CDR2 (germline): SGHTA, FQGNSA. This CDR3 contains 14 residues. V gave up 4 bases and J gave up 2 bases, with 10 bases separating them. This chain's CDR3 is CASSSGTFTDTQYF. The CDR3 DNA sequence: TGTGCCAGCAGCTCGGGGACCTTCACAGATACGCAGTATTTT.

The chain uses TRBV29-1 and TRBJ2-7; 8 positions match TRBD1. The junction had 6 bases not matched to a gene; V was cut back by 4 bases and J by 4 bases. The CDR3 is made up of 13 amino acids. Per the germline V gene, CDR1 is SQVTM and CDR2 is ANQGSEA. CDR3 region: CSVVPGQGYEQYF. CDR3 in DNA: TGCAGCGTTGTCCCTGGACAGGGTTACGAGCAGTACTTC.

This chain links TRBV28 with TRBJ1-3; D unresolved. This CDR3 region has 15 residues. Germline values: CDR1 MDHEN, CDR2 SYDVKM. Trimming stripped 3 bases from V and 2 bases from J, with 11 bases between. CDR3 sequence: CASSFLGGAGNTIYF. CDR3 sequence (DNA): TGTGCCAGCAGTTTCCTGGGCGGGGCTGGAAACACCATATATTTT.

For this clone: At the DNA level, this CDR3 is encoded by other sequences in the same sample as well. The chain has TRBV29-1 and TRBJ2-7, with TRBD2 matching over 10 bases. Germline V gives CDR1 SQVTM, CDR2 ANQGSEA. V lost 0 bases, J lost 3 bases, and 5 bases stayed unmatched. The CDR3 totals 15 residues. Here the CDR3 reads CSVEDLASGSYEQYF. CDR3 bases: TGCAGCGTTGAAGATCTAGCTAGCGGGAGCTACGAGCAGTACTTC.

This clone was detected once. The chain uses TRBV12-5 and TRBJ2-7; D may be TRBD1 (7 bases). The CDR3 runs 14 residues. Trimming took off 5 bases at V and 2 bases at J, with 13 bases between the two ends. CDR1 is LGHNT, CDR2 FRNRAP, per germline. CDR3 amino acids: CASGTQGGAYEQYF. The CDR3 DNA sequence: TGTGCTAGTGGTACCCAGGGGGGTGCCTACGAGCAGTACTTC.

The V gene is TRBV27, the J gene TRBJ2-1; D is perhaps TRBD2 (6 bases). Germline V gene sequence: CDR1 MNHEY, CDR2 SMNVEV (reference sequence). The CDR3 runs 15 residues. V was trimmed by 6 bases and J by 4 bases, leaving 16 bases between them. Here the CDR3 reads CASSRIAEKYNEQFF. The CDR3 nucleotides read TGTGCCAGCAGCCGGATAGCGGAAAAATACAATGAGCAGTTCTTC.